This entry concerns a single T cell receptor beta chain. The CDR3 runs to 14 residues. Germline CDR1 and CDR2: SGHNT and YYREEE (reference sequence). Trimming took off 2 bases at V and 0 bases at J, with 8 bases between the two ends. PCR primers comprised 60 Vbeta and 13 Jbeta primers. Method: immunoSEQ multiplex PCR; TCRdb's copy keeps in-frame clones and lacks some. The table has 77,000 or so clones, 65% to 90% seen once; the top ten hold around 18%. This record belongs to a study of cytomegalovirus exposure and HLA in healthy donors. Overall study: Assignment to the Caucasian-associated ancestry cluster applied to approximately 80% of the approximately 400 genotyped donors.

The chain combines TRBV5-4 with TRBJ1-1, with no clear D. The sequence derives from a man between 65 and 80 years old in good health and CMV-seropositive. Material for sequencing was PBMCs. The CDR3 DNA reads TGTGCCAGCAGCTTAAGCCTTATGAACACTGAAGCTTTCTTT. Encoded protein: CASSLSLMNTEAFF.